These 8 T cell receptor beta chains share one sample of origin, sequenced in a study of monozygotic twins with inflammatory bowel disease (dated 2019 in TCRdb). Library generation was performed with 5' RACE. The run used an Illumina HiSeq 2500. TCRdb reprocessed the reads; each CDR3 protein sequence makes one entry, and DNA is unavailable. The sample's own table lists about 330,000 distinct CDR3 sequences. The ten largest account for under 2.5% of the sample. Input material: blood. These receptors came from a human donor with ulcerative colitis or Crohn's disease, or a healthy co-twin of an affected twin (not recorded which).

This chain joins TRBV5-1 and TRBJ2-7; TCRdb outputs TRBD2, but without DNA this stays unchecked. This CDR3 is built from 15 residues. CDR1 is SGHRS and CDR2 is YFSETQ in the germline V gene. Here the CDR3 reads CASSLDGDSSYEQYF.

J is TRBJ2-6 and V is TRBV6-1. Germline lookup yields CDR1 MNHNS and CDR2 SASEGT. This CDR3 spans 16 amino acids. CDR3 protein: CASRDRGFSGANVLTF.

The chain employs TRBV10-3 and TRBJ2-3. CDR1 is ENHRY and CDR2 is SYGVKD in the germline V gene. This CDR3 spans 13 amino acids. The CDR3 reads CATGIQGTDTQYF.

Here the CDR3 reads CSASRGSGGASRNYNEQFF. This chain joins TRBV20-1 and TRBJ2-1; TCRdb's assignment of TRBD2 cannot be checked, as there is no DNA. Germline V gives CDR1 DFQATT, CDR2 SNEGSKA (reference sequence). The CDR3 loop spans 19 amino acids.

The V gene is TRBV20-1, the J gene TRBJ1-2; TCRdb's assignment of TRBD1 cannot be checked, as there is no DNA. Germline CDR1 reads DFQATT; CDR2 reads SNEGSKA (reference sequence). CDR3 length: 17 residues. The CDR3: CSAITRQGALLDYGYTF.

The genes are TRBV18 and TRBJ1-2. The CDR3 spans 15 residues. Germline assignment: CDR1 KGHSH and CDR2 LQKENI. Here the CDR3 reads CASSPSQSSDYGYTF. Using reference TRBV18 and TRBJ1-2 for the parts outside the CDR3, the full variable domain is NAGVMQNPRHLVRRRGQEARLRCSPMKGHSHVYWYRQLPEEGLKFMVYLQKENIIDESGMPKERFSAEFPKEGPSILRIQQVVRGDSAAYFCASSPSQSSDYGYTFGSGTRLTVV.

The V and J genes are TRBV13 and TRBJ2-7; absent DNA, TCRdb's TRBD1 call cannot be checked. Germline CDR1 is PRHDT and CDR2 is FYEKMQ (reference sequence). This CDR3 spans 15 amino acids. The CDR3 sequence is CASSPGQGTIYEQYF. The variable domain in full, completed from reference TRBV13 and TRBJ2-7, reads AAGVIQSPRHLIKEKRETATLKCYPIPRHDTVYWYQQGPGQDPQFLISFYEKMQSDKGSIPDRFSAQQFSDYHSELNMSSLELGDSALYFCASSPGQGTIYEQYFGPGTRLTVT.

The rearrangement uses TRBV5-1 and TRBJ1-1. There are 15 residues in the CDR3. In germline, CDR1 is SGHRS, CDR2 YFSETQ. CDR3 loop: CASSFEAVWNTEAFF.